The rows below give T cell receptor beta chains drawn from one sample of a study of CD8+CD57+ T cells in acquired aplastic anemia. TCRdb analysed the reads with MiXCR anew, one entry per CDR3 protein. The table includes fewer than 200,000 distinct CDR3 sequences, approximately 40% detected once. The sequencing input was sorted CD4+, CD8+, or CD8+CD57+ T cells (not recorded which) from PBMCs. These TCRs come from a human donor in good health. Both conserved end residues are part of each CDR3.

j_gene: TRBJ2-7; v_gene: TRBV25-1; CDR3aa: CASSPSAGGRAYEQYF
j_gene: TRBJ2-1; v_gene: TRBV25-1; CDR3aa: CASSESTSGRAEQFF
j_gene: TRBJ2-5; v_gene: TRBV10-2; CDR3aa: CASAPSGTYHQETQYF
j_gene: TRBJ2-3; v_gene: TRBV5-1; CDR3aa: CASRGGSHSTDTQYF
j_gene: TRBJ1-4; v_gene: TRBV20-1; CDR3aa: CSARPRGRGNEKLFF
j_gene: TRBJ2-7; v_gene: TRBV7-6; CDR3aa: CASSLGPSSARYEQYF
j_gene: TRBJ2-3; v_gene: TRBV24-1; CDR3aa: CATSDLSSGRRDTQYF
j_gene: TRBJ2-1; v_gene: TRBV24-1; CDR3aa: CATSDQGNEQFF
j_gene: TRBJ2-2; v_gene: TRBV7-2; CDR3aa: CASSGRTGTRRELFF
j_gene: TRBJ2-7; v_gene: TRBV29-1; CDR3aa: CSGGTSGHEQYF
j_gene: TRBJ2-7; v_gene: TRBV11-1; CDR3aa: CASSLTPGQGAYEQYF
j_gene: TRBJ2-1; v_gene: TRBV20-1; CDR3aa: CSAIQDEGPYNEQFF
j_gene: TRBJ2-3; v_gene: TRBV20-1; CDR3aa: CSATRQNSDTQYF
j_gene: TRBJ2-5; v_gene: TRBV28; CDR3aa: CASSLNSGGQETQYF
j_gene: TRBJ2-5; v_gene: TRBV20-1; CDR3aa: CSGGGGVETQCF
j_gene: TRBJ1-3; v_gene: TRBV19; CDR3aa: CASRGSLSGNTIYF
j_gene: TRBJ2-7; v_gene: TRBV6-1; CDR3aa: CASRAGTAYEQYF
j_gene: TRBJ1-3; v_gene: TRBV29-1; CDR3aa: CSVEDLHGGSGNTIYF
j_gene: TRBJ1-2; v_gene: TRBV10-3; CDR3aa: CAIQGGSNYGYTF
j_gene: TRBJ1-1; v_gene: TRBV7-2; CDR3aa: CASRTGPEAFF
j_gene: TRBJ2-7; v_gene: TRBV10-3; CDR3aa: CAIRYRGGTYEQYF
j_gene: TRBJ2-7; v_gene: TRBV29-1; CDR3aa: CSVEGLGTGIYEQYF
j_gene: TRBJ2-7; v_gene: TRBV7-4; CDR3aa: CASSSGADEQYF
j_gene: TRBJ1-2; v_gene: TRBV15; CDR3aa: CATSRERGFYGYTF
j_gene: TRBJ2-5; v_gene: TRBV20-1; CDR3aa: CSARVPNEETQYF
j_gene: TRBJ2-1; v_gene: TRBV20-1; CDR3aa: CSARVGTYSYNEQFF
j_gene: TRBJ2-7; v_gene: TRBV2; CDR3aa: CASLDRGTYEQYF
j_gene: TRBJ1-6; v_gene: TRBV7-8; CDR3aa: CASSLVLNNSPLHF
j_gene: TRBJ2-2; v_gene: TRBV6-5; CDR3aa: CASSYRGSGGAGGELFF
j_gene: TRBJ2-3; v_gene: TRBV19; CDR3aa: CASKKGTFGTDTQYF
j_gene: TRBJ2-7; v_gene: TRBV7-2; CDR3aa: CASSLGDSFGYEQYF
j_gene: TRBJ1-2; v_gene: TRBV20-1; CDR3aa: CSARGSGYGYTF
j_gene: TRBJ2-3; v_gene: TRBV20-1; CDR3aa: CSAKHNRATDTQYF
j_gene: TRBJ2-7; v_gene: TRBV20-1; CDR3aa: CSARAEQGGYEQYF
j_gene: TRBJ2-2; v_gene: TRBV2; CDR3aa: CASRSQARNTGELFF
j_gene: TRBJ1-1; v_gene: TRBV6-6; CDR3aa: CASLMAGGRTTEAFF
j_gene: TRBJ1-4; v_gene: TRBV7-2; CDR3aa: CASRVTGTNEKLFF
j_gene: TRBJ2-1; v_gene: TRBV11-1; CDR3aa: CASSGELAGDYNEQFF
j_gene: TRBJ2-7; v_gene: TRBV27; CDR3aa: CASTGGNDYEQYF
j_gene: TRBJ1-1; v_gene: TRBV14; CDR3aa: CASSQPGTDTEAFF
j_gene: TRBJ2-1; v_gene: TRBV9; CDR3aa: CASSVVGFGSYNEQFF
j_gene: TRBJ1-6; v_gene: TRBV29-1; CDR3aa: CSAPRGSSYNSPLHF
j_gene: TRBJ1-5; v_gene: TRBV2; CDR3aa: CASRDRVGQPQHF
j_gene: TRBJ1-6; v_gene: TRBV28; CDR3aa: CASSRDSGDNSPLHF
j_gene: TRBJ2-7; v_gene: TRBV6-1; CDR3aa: CASSPQTGGTYEQYF
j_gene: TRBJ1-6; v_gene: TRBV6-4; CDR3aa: CASSEGTGNSPLHF
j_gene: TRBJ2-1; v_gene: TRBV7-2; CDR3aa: CASSSPMENEQFF
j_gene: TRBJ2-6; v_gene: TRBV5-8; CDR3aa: CASSSPGLAVSGANVLTF
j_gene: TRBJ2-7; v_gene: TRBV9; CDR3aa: CASSRDGGTTTYEQYF
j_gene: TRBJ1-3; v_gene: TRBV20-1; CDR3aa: CSAPNPQGSGNTIYF
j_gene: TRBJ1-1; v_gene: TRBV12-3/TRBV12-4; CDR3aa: CASSLTGMGTEAFF
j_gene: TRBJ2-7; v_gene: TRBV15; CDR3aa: CATSKGLAGTYEQYF
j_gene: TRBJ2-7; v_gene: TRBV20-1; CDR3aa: CSAKTRTGGPYEQYF
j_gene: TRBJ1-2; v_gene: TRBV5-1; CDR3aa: CASSRDTEYGYTF
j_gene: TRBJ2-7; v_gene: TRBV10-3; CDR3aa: CAISPDSYEQYF
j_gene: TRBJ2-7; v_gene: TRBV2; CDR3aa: CASSAYGVSYEQYF
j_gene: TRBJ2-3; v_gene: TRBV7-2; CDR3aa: CASSLVEGVRTQYF